This is a list of T cell receptor beta chains from one sample in a study of T cell responses to AZD1222 COVID-19 vaccine. The method was immunoSEQ multiplex PCR; TCRdb's version includes in-frame clones alone and lacks a portion of them. The data hold about 200,000 clones, with about 94% observed a single time. The sample consisted of peripheral blood, taken 28 days after the second AZD1222 dose. These receptors all come from an adult who received the AZD1222 COVID-19 vaccine. Each CDR3 is given with its conserved first and last residue. A D gene is named only where the DNA matches it firmly. Expanded clones are given a class, and other clones once, few, many or no size at all.

abundance,d_gene,v_gene,len,j_gene,CDR3aa,CDR3nt
few,NA,TRBV21-1,19,TRBJ1-2,CASSKVPPGQGTLNYGYTF,TGTGCCAGCAGCAAAGTACCGCCGGGACAGGGGACCCTTAACTATGGCTACACCTTC
once,TRBD1,TRBV18,15,TRBJ1-5,CASSPLDRGSQPQHF,TGTGCCAGCTCACCACTGGACAGGGGGTCCCAGCCCCAGCATTTT
NA,NA,TRBV18,15,TRBJ1-2,CASSPRTGGVNGYTF,TGTGCCAGCTCACCCAGGACTGGGGGAGTGAATGGCTACACCTTC
NA,TRBD2,TRBV19,15,TRBJ2-5,CASSIMSGGAETQYF,TGTGCCAGTAGTATCATGAGCGGGGGGGCGGAGACCCAGTACTTC
NA,NA,TRBV5-4,13,TRBJ2-7,CASSLAERPEQYF,TGTGCCAGCAGCTTGGCCGAGAGGCCCGAGCAGTACTTC
NA,TRBD1,TRBV30,19,TRBJ1-1,CAWSVLDRLQSRGENEAFF,TGTGCCTGGAGTGTACTTGACAGGTTGCAGTCCAGGGGGGAAAATGAAGCTTTCTTT
once,NA,TRBV28,16,TRBJ1-3,CASSPLTGRSGNTIYF,TGTGCCAGCAGTCCCCTAACCGGTCGGTCTGGAAACACCATATATTTT
NA,NA,TRBV4-1,17,TRBJ2-6,CASSQGPARSGANVLTF,TGCGCCAGCAGCCAAGGCCCGGCCCGCTCTGGGGCCAACGTCCTGACTTTC
NA,NA,TRBV5-6,17,TRBJ1-2,CASSLYGVTEGDYGYTF,TGTGCCAGCAGCTTGTACGGGGTTACAGAGGGGGACTATGGCTACACCTTC
NA,NA,TRBV15,13,TRBJ1-1,CATSTTRNTEAFF,TGTGCCACCAGCACCACACGGAACACTGAAGCTTTCTTT
NA,NA,TRBV7-2,15,TRBJ1-3,CASSFGGDSGNTIYF,TGTGCCAGCAGCTTTGGGGGCGACTCTGGAAACACCATATATTTT
NA,NA,TRBV2,15,TRBJ2-5,CASSPGAPRRGTQYF,TGTGCCAGCAGTCCCGGGGCCCCGCGGAGAGGGACCCAGTACTTC
NA,NA,TRBV12-3/TRBV12-4,12,TRBJ2-1,CASSVDRNEQFF,TGTGCCAGCAGTGTTGACAGGAATGAGCAGTTCTTC
NA,TRBD1,TRBV9,19,TRBJ2-1,CASSLGTGGAGSDYNEQFF,TGTGCCAGCAGCCTCGGGACAGGGGGCGCTGGGTCCGACTACAATGAGCAGTTCTTC
once,TRBD1,TRBV25-1,15,TRBJ1-6,CASSESRGDNSPLHF,TGTGCCAGCAGTGAATCCAGGGGGGATAATTCACCCCTCCACTTT
NA,NA,TRBV7-9,15,TRBJ2-7,CASSFTLQGVYEQYF,TGTGCCAGCAGCTTTACCCTGCAAGGGGTCTACGAGCAGTACTTC
NA,NA,TRBV7-9,13,TRBJ1-2,CASSLGGGSGYTF,TGTGCCAGCAGCTTAGGGGGTGGCTCTGGCTACACCTTC
NA,NA,TRBV6-1,14,TRBJ2-7,CASSEAGAGYEQYF,TGTGCCAGCAGTGAAGCTGGGGCGGGATACGAGCAGTACTTC
NA,TRBD1,TRBV28,15,TRBJ1-2,CASTSAGQGDYGYTF,TGTGCCAGCACCTCGGCGGGACAGGGGGACTATGGCTACACCTTC
NA,NA,TRBV5-1,12,TRBJ1-2,CASSPDGGGYTF,TGCGCCAGCAGCCCGGACGGGGGTGGCTACACCTTC
NA,NA,TRBV12-3/TRBV12-4,11,TRBJ2-1,CASSSPGPQFF,TGTGCCAGCAGTTCACCCGGGCCCCAGTTCTTC
NA,NA,TRBV18,17,TRBJ1-6,CARPRDNYSSYNSPLHF,TGTGCCAGACCCCGGGACAACTACAGCTCCTATAATTCACCCCTCCACTTT
NA,NA,TRBV5-6,15,TRBJ1-2,CASSLVAISNYGYTF,TGTGCCAGCAGCTTGGTAGCCATCTCTAACTATGGCTACACCTTC
NA,NA,TRBV12-3/TRBV12-4,13,TRBJ1-2,CASSFGGDYGYTF,TGTGCCAGCAGTTTTGGGGGAGACTATGGCTACACCTTC
NA,NA,TRBV9,17,TRBJ2-2,CASSAPPEGVGTGELFF,TGTGCCAGCAGCGCCCCCCCGGAGGGGGTAGGAACCGGGGAGCTGTTTTTT
NA,TRBD1,TRBV3-1/TRBV3-2,18,TRBJ1-2,CASSQPQADRGSRGGYTF,TGTGCCAGCAGCCAGCCACAAGCCGACAGGGGATCCCGGGGAGGCTACACCTTC
NA,NA,TRBV7-9,16,TRBJ2-5,CASSANQLLPGETQYF,TGTGCCAGCAGCGCAAATCAGCTTCTTCCTGGGGAGACCCAGTACTTC
NA,TRBD2,TRBV30,18,TRBJ2-4,CAWTGLAGGNLAKNIQYF,TGTGCCTGGACCGGACTAGCGGGGGGGAACCTGGCCAAAAACATTCAGTACTTC
NA,TRBD2,TRBV7-2,19,TRBJ2-5,CASRPDLALAGGVQETQYF,TGTGCCAGCAGACCGGACCTGGCACTAGCGGGGGGCGTCCAAGAGACCCAGTACTTC
NA,NA,TRBV7-9,14,TRBJ1-2,CASSLSGGSYGYTF,TGTGCCAGCAGCTTAAGCGGGGGAAGTTATGGCTACACCTTC
once,NA,TRBV27,15,TRBJ1-2,CASSYTAGTIYGYTF,TGTGCCAGCAGTTACACCGCCGGGACAATCTATGGCTACACCTTC
NA,NA,TRBV10-3,14,TRBJ1-4,CAISEMGGDEKLFF,TGTGCCATCAGTGAGATGGGGGGCGACGAAAAACTGTTTTTT
NA,TRBD1,TRBV3-1/TRBV3-2,15,TRBJ1-1,CASSRMGQGRTEAFF,TGTGCCAGCAGCAGAATGGGACAGGGAAGGACTGAAGCTTTCTTT
NA,TRBD1,TRBV7-8,15,TRBJ1-5,CASSLFRGSNQPQHF,TGTGCCAGCAGCTTATTCAGGGGGAGCAATCAGCCCCAGCATTTT